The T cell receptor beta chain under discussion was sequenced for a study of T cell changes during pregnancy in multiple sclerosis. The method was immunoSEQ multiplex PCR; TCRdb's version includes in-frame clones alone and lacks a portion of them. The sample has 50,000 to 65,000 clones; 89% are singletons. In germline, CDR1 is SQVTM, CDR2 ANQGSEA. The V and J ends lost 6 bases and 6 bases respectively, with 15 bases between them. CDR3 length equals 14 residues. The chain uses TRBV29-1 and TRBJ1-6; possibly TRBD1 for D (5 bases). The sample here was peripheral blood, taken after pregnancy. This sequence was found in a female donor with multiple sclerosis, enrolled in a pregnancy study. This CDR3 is CSVKETGPNSPLHF. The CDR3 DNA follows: TGCAGCGTGAAGGAAACAGGTCCTAATTCACCCCTCCACTTT.